This record looks at one T cell receptor (beta chain) sequence and its context. Its antigen is still unknown. The protocol was immunoSEQ multiplex PCR, while the TCRdb copy is restricted to in-frame clones and leaves out a portion. Of about 84,000 clones detected, approximately 91% appear once; the ten largest clones hold about 20%. Every patient relapsed after autologous stem cell transplantation, and brentuximab vedotin exposure varied. The data originate from a study of PD-1 blockade in classical Hodgkin lymphoma. Broader study findings: Whereas CD4+ TCR diversity had risen significantly by C4D1, CD8+ TCR diversity had not.

Germline assignment: CDR1 SGHDT and CDR2 YYEEEE. This CDR3 is 15 amino acids long. V lost 4 bases and J lost 1, with 14 bases in between. The sample in question was peripheral blood mononuclear cells (PBMCs), obtained at baseline. V gene TRBV5-6 combines with J gene TRBJ2-5; D not resolved. The TCR comes from a human donor with classical Hodgkin lymphoma. CDR3 amino acids: CASSPSPIRQETQYF. CDR3 DNA: TGTGCCAGCAGCCCCTCACCCATCCGCCAAGAGACCCAGTACTTC.